This passage covers 24 T cell receptor beta chains from one sample sequenced in a study of PD-L1 blockade in urothelial cancer. Generated by immunoSEQ multiplex PCR, the TCRdb table keeps only in-frame clones and is missing some. The data show some 42,000 clones, with about 80% seen just once and 2.5% to 3% held by the top ten. Sequencing used PBMCs, obtained around atezolizumab (anti-PD-L1) treatment. These receptors were collected from an older man with urothelial cancer.

The V and J genes are TRBV27 and TRBJ1-1; a possible D gene is TRBD1 (6 bases). There are 17 residues in the CDR3. Germline V gives CDR1 MNHEY, CDR2 SMNVEV (reference sequence). Trimming stripped 6 bases from V and 1 base from J, with 21 bases between. For the CDR3, the DNA is TGTGCCAGCAGCCGCAGGGGCCGCGCAACTACGAACACTGAAGCTTTCTTT. Translation: CASSRRGRATTNTEAFF.

The chain carries TRBV5-5 and TRBJ2-1, with 10 bases identical to TRBD1. The CDR3 is made up of 16 amino acids. V lost 4 bases and J lost 5; bases outside the gene matches: 9. Germline CDR1 and CDR2: SGHKS and YYEKEE (reference sequence). The CDR3 DNA reads as TGTGCCAGCAGCCGGACAGGGGGTCAACTTAACAATGAGCAGTTCTTC. This encodes CASSRTGGQLNNEQFF. Looking up the rest from reference TRBV5-5 and TRBJ2-1 gives the full variable domain: DAGVTQSPTHLIKTRGQQVTLRCSPISGHKSVSWYQQVLGQGPQFIFQYYEKEERGRGNFPDRFSARQFPNYSSELNVNALLLGDSALYLCASSRTGGQLNNEQFFGPGTRLTVL.

V gene TRBV27 combines with J gene TRBJ1-5; 7 bases line up with TRBD1. The CDR3 covers 15 residues. From germline, CDR1 is MNHEY and CDR2 SMNVEV (reference sequence). V dropped 11 bases and J dropped 3; count of bases not matched to a gene: 13. Here the CDR3 DNA reads TGTGCCTCAAAGCGGGTAGGGACAGTCAATCAGCCCCAGCATTTT. Translating it yields CASKRVGTVNQPQHF.

In this sample, this clone turned up once. V and J are TRBV7-2 and TRBJ2-3; TRBD2 might be the D (6 bases). The V gene lost 2 bases and the J gene lost 6 bases, with 9 bases spanning the gap. This CDR3 is 13 amino acids long. The germline gives CDR1 SGHTA, CDR2 FQGNSA. For the CDR3, the DNA is TGTGCCAGCAGCTTAAGACGGGGGGATACGCAGTATTTT. This translates into CASSLRRGDTQYF. Full variable domain (rest looked up from reference TRBV7-2 and TRBJ2-3): GAGVSQSPSNKVTEKGKDVELRCDPISGHTALYWYRQSLGQGLEFLIYFQGNSAPDKSGLPSDRFSAERTGGSVSTLTIQRTQQEDSAVYLCASSLRRGDTQYFGPGTRLTVL.

This clone was detected once. This chain connects TRBV7-2 to TRBJ1-1; no clear D. Germline lookup yields CDR1 SGHTA and CDR2 FQGNSA. The CDR3 spans 14 residues. V gave up 3 bases and J gave up 0 bases, with 8 bases separating them. The CDR3 region is CASSLGVVNTEAFF. The CDR3 nucleotides are TGTGCCAGCAGCTTGGGCGTGGTGAACACTGAAGCTTTCTTT.

The chain links TRBV12-5 to TRBJ2-3; 10 bases align to TRBD2. The V gene end was trimmed by 7 bases and the J gene end by 5 bases; junction bases not matched to a gene: 15. The germline V gene encodes CDR1 LGHNT and CDR2 FRNRAP. CDR3 size: 17 residues. CDR3 region: CASASGLAVLREDTQYF. CDR3 DNA: TGTGCTAGTGCCTCTGGACTAGCGGTTTTACGGGAAGATACGCAGTATTTT. Full variable domain (remainder filled in from reference TRBV12-5 and TRBJ2-3): DARVTQTPRHKVTEMGQEVTMRCQPILGHNTVFWYRQTMMQGLELLAYFRNRAPLDDSGMPKDRFSAEMPDATLATLKIQPSEPRDSAVYFCASASGLAVLREDTQYFGPGTRLTVL.

The chain links TRBV7-2 to TRBJ2-7; 8 bases align to TRBD2. The CDR3 totals 16 residues. Germline CDR1 SGHTA, CDR2 FQGNSA. The V and J ends lost 1 base and 3 bases, in that order; junction bases with no gene match: 8. This CDR3 reads CASSLEGSGGGYEQYF. The CDR3 region has the DNA TGTGCCAGCAGCTTAGAAGGCTCGGGAGGGGGCTACGAGCAGTACTTC.

The rearrangement uses TRBV29-1 and TRBJ1-1, with D maybe TRBD1 (6 bases). Germline CDR1 is SQVTM and CDR2 is ANQGSEA. The CDR3 spans 12 residues. The ends were cut back, 7 bases at V and 4 bases at J, with 13 bases in the middle. Written as DNA, the CDR3 is TGCAGCGGTTGGGGGCGCGGCACTGAAGCTTTCTTT. Translated, it gives CSGWGRGTEAFF.

This chain links TRBV30 with TRBJ2-7; perhaps TRBD2 as D (5 bases). The CDR3 extends over 14 amino acids. The V gene lost 1 base and the J gene lost 5 bases, with 15 bases spanning the gap. Germline assignment: CDR1 GTSNPN and CDR2 SVGIG (reference sequence). The CDR3 loop reads CAWSGTARGNEQYF. Here the CDR3 DNA reads TGTGCCTGGAGTGGGACTGCTCGTGGTAACGAGCAGTACTTC.

The rearrangement joins TRBV27 to TRBJ1-2; 7 nucleotides agree with TRBD1. CDR1 MNHEY and CDR2 SMNVEV come from the germline V gene (reference sequence). J lost 8 bases, V lost 8 bases, and 14 bases had no gene match. The CDR3 is 14 residues long. CDR3 protein: CASRYAPGQSGYTF. The DNA of the CDR3 is TGTGCCAGCCGCTACGCTCCGGGACAGTCCGGCTACACCTTC.

Only a few counts were recorded for this clone. The J gene is TRBJ1-3, the V gene TRBV30; TRBD1 might be the D (6 bases). CDR3 length: 12 residues. Germline V lookup: CDR1 GTSNPN, CDR2 SVGIG (reference sequence). CDR3 sequence reads: CATRGSGNTIYF. In DNA form, the CDR3 reads TGTGCTACCAGGGGCTCTGGAAACACCATATATTTT.

V and J are TRBV30 and TRBJ1-1, with 8 bases identical to TRBD1. Germline-derived CDR1 and CDR2 are GTSNPN and SVGIG (reference sequence). With 6 bases clipped from V and 4 bases from J, the junction kept 13 bases outside the gene matches. The CDR3 covers 15 residues. The CDR3 nucleotides read TGTGCCTGCCAAGGGACAGGATTCCCCGGCACTGAAGCTTTCTTT. Its translation: CACQGTGFPGTEAFF.

The rearrangement links TRBV9 to TRBJ1-2, with a possible D match to TRBD1 (5 bases). Trimming removed 0 bases from V and 3 bases from J, with 12 bases in between. The V gene's germline CDR1 is SGDLS and CDR2 YYNGEE. This CDR3 comprises 15 residues. The CDR3: CASSVAPTGDYGYTF. In DNA, the CDR3 is TGTGCCAGCAGCGTAGCCCCAACGGGGGACTATGGCTACACCTTC.

The rearrangement links TRBV7-8 to TRBJ1-6; possibly TRBD1 for D (6 bases). V lost 1 base to trimming and J lost 6 bases, with 10 bases between them. The CDR3 runs 15 residues. Looked up from germline, CDR1 is SGHVS and CDR2 is FQNEAQ. Written as DNA, the CDR3 is TGTGCCAGCAGCTTAGGGACAGCCATTAATTCACCCCTCCACTTT. Translating it yields CASSLGTAINSPLHF.

The CDR3 sequence is CASSPHSGRASEQYF. The CDR3 DNA is TGTGCCAGCTCACCACATAGCGGGAGGGCTAGCGAGCAGTACTTC. The chain uses TRBV18 and TRBJ2-7; 11 nucleotides match TRBD2. CDR1 KGHSH and CDR2 LQKENI come from the germline V gene. Trimming cost V 1 base and J 6 bases; bases outside gene matches: 5. This CDR3 is 15 amino acids long.

The rearrangement uses TRBV19 and TRBJ1-2; the D gene is possibly TRBD1 (5 bases). Trimming took 5 bases from V and 5 from J, leaving 9 bases between them. CDR1 LNHDA and CDR2 SQIVND come from the germline V gene (reference sequence). The CDR3 totals 12 residues. The CDR3 is CASSPGHYGYTF. CDR3 in DNA: TGTGCCAGTAGTCCTGGACATTATGGCTACACCTTC.

Points on this clone: In the same sample, other DNA sequences code for this CDR3. The J gene is TRBJ2-7, the V gene TRBV6-1, with 11 bases fitting TRBD1. This CDR3 comprises 15 residues. With V trimmed by 0 bases and J by 3 bases, 1 base remained unmatched. Looked up from germline, CDR1 is MNHNS and CDR2 is SASEGT. The CDR3 nucleotides read TGTGCCAGCAGTGAAGCCGGGACAGGGGGCTACGAGCAGTACTTC. Its translation is CASSEAGTGGYEQYF.

V and J are TRBV5-4 and TRBJ2-1; TRBD2 aligns across 11 bases. The V gene end was trimmed by 7 bases and the J gene end by 8 bases; junction bases not matched to a gene: 8. CDR1 is SGHNT, CDR2 YYREEE, per germline (reference sequence). This CDR3 comprises 14 residues. The CDR3 protein is CASATSGSSDEQFF. The DNA for the CDR3 is TGTGCCAGCGCCACTAGCGGGAGTTCTGATGAGCAGTTCTTC.

The chain couples TRBV7-2 to TRBJ2-2; 8 bases agree with TRBD1. After removal of 5 bases from V and 6 bases from J, the junction contained 5 bases not matched to a gene. Germline lookup yields CDR1 SGHTA and CDR2 FQGNSA. This CDR3 is built from 14 residues. For the CDR3, the DNA is TGTGCCAGCAGCACGGACAGGGTTTCCGGGGAGCTGTTTTTT. This encodes CASSTDRVSGELFF.

This chain connects TRBV7-9 to TRBJ1-2; D uncertain. The CDR3 consists of 12 residues. The germline V gene encodes CDR1 SEHNR and CDR2 FQNEAQ (reference sequence). Deletions cut 3 bases from V and 6 bases from J, with 8 bases between. CDR3 region: CASSFFGDGYTF. The CDR3 DNA follows: TGTGCCAGCAGCTTTTTCGGTGATGGCTACACCTTC. Based on the CDR3 plus reference TRBV7-9 and TRBJ1-2, the full variable domain is DTGVSQNPRHKITKRGQNVTFRCDPISEHNRLYWYRQTLGQGPEFLTYFQNEAQLEKSRLLSDRFSAERPKGSFSTLEIQRTEQGDSAMYLCASSFFGDGYTFGSGTRLTVV.

The chain combines TRBV4-3 with TRBJ2-1; perhaps TRBD1 as D (6 bases). This CDR3 comprises 14 residues. V lost 0 bases and J 7 bases, leaving 10 bases between the germline ends. The germline V gene has CDR1 LGHNA and CDR2 YSLEER. The CDR3 is CASSQDPQGNEQFF. The CDR3 bases are TGCGCCAGCAGCCAAGATCCACAGGGTAATGAGCAGTTCTTC.

This chain connects TRBV5-6 to TRBJ2-7; the match to TRBD1 covers 12 bases. Trimming at V came to 0 bases and at J to 5 bases, leaving 3 bases not matched to a gene. This CDR3 contains 15 residues. Per germline, CDR1 SGHDT and CDR2 YYEEEE. The CDR3 region is CASSLGGQGANEQYF. CDR3 bases: TGTGCCAGCAGCTTGGGGGGACAGGGGGCGAACGAGCAGTACTTC.

In DNA, the CDR3 is TGTGCTAGTGGTTTGGCACTTTTCCCAGATACGCAGTATTTT. It yields the protein CASGLALFPDTQYF. The chain employs TRBV12-5 and TRBJ2-3; D ambiguous. Between the trimmed V and J ends, which lost 1 base and 4 bases, there was a span of 9 bases. The CDR3 has 14 residues. The germline gives CDR1 LGHNT, CDR2 FRNRAP. Together with reference TRBV12-5 and TRBJ2-3, the CDR3 gives the full variable domain: DARVTQTPRHKVTEMGQEVTMRCQPILGHNTVFWYRQTMMQGLELLAYFRNRAPLDDSGMPKDRFSAEMPDATLATLKIQPSEPRDSAVYFCASGLALFPDTQYFGPGTRLTVL.

The chain employs TRBV18 and TRBJ2-7; 8 bases agree with TRBD1. Germline assignment: CDR1 KGHSH and CDR2 LQKENI. This CDR3 region has 13 residues. Trimming at V came to 4 bases and at J to 9 bases, leaving 8 bases not matched to a gene. The CDR3 is CASSRGGQGGQYF. CDR3 nucleotides: TGTGCCAGCTCACGGGGTGGACAGGGCGGGCAGTACTTC.